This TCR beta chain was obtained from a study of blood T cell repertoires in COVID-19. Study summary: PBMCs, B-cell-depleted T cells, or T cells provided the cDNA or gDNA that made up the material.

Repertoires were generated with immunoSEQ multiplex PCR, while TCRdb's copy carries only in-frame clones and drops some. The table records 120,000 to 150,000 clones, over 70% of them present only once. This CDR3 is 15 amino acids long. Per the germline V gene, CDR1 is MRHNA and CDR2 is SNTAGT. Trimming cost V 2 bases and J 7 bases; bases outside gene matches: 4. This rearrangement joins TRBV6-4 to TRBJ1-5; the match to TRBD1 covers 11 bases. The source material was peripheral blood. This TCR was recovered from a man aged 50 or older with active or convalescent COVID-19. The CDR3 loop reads CASSDPDRGHQPQHF. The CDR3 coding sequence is TGTGCCAGCAGTGACCCGGACAGGGGGCACCAGCCCCAGCATTTT.